This T cell receptor (beta chain) was captured in a study of blood T cell repertoires in COVID-19. Libraries were prepared by immunoSEQ multiplex PCR; TCRdb keeps only in-frame clonotypes and omits some of them. The sample carries approximately 200,000 clones, approximately 86% recorded once. In germline, CDR1 is SGHTA, CDR2 FQGNSA. The CDR3 is 15 amino acids. V lost 5 bases to trimming and J lost 4 bases; unmatched junction nucleotides: 7. This chain links TRBV7-2 with TRBJ2-1; 8 positions agree with TRBD2. The material sequenced was PBMCs or T cells enriched from blood (not recorded which). The sequence was collected from a woman aged 25 to 39 who had recovered from COVID-19. The CDR3 loop is CASSPITSGYNEQFF. The DNA for the CDR3 is TGTGCCAGCAGCCCAATTACTAGCGGATACAATGAGCAGTTCTTC.